This entry features one T cell receptor beta chain sequence. Its specificity is unknown. The data were obtained in a study of blood T cells in healthy people across ages. General observations from the study: Diversity was higher, and naive CD4+ cells more numerous, in long-lived donors than in aged donors.

The authors ran a second PCR of about 7 to 11 cycles using a sample-barcoded 5' primer and a J-beta primer mix. A template-switch adaptor containing 12 random nucleotides labeled each cDNA molecule. Using its own MiXCR run on the 5' RACE reads, TCRdb lists one record per CDR3 protein. Among hundreds of thousands of distinct CDR3 sequences, around two fifths were seen once, and the ten largest hold approximately 29%. Germline loops: CDR1 MNHEY, CDR2 SMNVEV (reference sequence). The V end was cut by 3 bases, the J end by 0 bases, with 19 bases between. The CDR3 loop spans 18 amino acids. Sequenced sample: blood. V and J are TRBV27 and TRBJ2-3, with D perhaps matching TRBD2 (6 bases). This receptor was identified in a man older than 75 in good health. The CDR3 loop reads CASSFPGLAGFSTDTQYF. CDR3 in DNA: TGTGCCAGCAGTTTCCCAGGACTCGCGGGGTTTAGCACAGATACGCAGTATTTT.